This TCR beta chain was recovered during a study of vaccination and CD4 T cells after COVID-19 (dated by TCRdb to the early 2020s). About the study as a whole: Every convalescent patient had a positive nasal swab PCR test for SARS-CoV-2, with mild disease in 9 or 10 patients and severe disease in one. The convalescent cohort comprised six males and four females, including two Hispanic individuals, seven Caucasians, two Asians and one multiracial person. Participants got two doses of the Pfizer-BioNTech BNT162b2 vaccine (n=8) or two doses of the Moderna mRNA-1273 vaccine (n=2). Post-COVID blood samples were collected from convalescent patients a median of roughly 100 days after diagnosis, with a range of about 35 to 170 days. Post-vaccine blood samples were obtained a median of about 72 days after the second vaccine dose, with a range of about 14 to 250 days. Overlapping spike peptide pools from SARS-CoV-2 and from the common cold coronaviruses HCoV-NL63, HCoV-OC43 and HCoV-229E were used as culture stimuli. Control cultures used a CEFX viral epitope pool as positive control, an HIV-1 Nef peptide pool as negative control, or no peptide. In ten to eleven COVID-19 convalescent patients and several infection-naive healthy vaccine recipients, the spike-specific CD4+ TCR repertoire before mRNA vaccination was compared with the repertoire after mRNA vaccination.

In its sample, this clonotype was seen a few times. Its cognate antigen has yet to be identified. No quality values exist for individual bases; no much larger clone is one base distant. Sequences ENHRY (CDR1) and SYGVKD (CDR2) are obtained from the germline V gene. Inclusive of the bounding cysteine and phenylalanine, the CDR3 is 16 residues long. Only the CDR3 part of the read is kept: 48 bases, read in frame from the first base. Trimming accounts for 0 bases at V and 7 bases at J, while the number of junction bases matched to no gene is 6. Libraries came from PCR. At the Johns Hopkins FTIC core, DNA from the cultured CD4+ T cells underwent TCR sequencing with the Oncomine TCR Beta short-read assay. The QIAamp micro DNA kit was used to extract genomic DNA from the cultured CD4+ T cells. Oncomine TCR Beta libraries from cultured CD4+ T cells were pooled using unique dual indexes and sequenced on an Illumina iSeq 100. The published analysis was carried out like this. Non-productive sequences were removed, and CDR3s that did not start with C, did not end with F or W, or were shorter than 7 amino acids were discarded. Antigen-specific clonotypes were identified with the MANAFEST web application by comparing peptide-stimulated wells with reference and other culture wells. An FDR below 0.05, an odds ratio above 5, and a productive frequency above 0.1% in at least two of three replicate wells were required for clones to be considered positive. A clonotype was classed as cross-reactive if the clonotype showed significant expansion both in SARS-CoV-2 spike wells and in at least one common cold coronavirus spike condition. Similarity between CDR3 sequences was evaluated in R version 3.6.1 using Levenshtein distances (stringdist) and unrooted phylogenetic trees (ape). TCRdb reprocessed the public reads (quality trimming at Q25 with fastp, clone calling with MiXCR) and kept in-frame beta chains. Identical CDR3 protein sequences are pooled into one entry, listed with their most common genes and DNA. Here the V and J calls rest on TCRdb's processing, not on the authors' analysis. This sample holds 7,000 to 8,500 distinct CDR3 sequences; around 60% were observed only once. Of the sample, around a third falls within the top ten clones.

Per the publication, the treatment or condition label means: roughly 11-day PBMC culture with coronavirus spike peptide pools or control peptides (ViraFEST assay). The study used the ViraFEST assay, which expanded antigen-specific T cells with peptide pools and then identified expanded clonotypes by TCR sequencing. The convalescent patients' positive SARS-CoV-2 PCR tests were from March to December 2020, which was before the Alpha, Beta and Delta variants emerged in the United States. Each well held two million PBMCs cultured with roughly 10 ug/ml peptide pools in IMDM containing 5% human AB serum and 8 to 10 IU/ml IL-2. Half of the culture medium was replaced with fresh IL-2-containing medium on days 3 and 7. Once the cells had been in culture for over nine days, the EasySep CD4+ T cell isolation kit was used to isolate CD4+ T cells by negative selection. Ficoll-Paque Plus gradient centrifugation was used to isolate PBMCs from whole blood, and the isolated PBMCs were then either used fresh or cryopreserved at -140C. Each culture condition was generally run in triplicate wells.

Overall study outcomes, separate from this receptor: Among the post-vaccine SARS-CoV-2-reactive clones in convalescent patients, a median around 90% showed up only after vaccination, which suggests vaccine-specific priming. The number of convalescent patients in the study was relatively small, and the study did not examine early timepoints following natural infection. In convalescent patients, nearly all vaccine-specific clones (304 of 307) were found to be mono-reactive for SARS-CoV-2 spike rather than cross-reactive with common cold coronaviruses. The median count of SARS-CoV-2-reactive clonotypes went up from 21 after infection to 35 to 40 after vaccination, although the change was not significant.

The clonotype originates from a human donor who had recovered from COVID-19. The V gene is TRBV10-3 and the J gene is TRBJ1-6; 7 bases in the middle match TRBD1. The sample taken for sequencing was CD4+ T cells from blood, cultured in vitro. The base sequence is TGTGCCATCAGTGAGTCGCCGACAGGGTGGAATTCACCCCTCCACTTT. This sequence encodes CAISESPTGWNSPLHF.